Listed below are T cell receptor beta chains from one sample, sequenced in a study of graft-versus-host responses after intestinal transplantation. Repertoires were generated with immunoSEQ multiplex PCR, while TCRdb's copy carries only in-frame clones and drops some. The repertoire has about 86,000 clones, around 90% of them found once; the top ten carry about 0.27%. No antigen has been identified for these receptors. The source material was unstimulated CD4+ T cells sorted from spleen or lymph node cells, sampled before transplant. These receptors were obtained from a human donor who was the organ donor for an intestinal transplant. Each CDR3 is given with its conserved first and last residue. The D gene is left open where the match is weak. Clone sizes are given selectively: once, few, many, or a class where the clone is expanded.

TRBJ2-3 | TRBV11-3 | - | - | CASSLESWGRTDTQYF | TGTGCCAGCAGCTTAGAGTCGTGGGGGCGCACAGATACGCAGTATTTT
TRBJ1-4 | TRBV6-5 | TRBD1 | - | CASRKGTGVNEKLFF | TGTGCCAGCAGGAAGGGGACAGGGGTTAATGAAAAACTGTTTTTT
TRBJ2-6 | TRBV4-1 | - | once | CASSQGGSSGANVLTF | TGCGCCAGCAGCCAAGGCGGCAGCTCTGGGGCCAACGTCCTGACTTTC
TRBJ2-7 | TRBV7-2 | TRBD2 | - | CASSLDASGTAPLRYEQYF | TGTGCCAGCAGCTTAGACGCTAGCGGGACGGCCCCTCTCCGGTACGAGCAGTACTTC
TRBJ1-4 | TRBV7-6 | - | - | CASSPGGKLFF | TGTGCCAGCAGTCCGGGGGGAAAACTGTTTTTT
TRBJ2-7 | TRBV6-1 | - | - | CASSGMYEQYF | TGTGCCAGCAGCGGGATGTACGAGCAGTACTTC
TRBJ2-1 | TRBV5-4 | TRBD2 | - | CASSSGGGGSYNEQFF | TGTGCCAGCAGCTCGGGGGGGGGAGGGTCCTACAATGAGCAGTTCTTC
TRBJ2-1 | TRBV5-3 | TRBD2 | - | CARSLAWGLGTNEQFF | TGTGCCAGAAGCTTGGCGTGGGGACTAGGGACGAATGAGCAGTTCTTC
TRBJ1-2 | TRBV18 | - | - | CASSDRGATRRSSGYTF | TGTGCCAGCTCAGACCGGGGGGCCACGAGAAGATCGTCGGGCTACACCTTC
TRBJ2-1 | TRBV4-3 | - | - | CASSQDPLTRYNEQFF | TGCGCCAGCAGCCAAGATCCCCTTACACGTTACAATGAGCAGTTCTTC
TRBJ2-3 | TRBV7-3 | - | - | CASSPNRPSELLRDTQYF | TGTGCCAGCAGCCCTAACCGGCCTAGCGAGCTCCTGAGGGATACGCAGTATTTT
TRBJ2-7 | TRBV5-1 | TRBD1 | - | CASSLGQASYEQYF | TGCGCCAGCAGTTTAGGACAGGCTTCCTACGAGCAGTACTTC
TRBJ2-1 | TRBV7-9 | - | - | CASSPGGRGDNEQFF | TGTGCCAGCAGCCCAGGGGGGCGGGGGGACAATGAGCAGTTCTTC
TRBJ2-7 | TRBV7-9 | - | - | CASSLASSYEQYF | TGTGCCAGCAGCTTAGCCAGCTCCTACGAGCAGTACTTC